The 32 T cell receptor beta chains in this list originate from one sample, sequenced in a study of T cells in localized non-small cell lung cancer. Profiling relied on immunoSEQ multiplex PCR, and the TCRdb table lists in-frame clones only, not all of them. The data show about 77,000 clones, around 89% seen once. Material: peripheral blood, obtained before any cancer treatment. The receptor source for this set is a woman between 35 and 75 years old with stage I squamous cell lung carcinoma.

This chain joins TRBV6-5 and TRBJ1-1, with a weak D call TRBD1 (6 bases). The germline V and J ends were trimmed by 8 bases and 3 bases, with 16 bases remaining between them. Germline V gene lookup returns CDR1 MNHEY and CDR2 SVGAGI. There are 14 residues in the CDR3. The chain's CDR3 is CASFSTGLDTEAFF. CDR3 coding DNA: TGTGCCAGCTTTTCGACAGGCTTGGACACTGAAGCTTTCTTT.

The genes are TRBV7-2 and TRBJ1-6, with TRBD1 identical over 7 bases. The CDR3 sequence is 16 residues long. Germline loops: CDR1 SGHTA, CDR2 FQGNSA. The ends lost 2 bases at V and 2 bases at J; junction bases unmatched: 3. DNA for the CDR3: TGTGCCAGCAGCTTAAGACAGGGTGCCTATAATTCACCCCTCCACTTT. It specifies CASSLRQGAYNSPLHF. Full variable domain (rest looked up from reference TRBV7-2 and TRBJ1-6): GAGVSQSPSNKVTEKGKDVELRCDPISGHTALYWYRQSLGQGLEFLIYFQGNSAPDKSGLPSDRFSAERTGGSVSTLTIQRTQQEDSAVYLCASSLRQGAYNSPLHFGNGTRLTVT.

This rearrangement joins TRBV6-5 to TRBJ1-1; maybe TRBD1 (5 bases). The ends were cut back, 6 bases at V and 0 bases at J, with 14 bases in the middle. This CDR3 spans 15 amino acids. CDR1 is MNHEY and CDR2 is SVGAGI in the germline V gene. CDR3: CASSRAGLMNTEAFF. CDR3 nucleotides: TGTGCCAGCAGCCGTGCGGGACTCATGAACACTGAAGCTTTCTTT.

The CDR3 reads CAWSVGQGPYGYTF. The CDR3 DNA sequence: TGTGCCTGGAGTGTAGGACAGGGCCCCTATGGCTACACCTTC. The rearrangement joins TRBV30 to TRBJ1-2, with 8 positions matching TRBD1. The junction had 4 bases not matched to a gene; V was cut back by 0 bases and J by 4 bases. The germline CDR1 and CDR2 sequences are GTSNPN and SVGIG (reference sequence). The CDR3 covers 14 residues.

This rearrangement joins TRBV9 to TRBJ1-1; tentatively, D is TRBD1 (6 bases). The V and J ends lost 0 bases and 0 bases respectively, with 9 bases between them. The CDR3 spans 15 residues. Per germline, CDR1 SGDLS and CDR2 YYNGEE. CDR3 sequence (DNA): TGTGCCAGCAGCGTAGGTCCAGGGGTGAACACTGAAGCTTTCTTT. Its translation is CASSVGPGVNTEAFF. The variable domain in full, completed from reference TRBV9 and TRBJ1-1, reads DSGVTQTPKHLITATGQRVTLRCSPRSGDLSVYWYQQSLDQGLQFLIQYYNGEERAKGNILERFSAQQFPDLHSELNLSSLELGDSALYFCASSVGPGVNTEAFFGQGTRLTVV.

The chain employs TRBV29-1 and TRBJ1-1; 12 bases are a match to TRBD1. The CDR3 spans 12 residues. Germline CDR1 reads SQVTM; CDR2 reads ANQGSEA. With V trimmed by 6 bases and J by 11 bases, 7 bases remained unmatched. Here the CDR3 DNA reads TGCAGCGTCTCCGGGACAGGGGGCATGGCTTTCTTT. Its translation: CSVSGTGGMAFF.

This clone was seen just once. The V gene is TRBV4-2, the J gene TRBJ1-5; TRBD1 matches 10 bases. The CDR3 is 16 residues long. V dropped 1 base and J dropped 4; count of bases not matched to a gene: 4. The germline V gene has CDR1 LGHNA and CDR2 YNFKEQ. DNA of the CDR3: TGTGCCAGCAGCCAAGTAGGGGGACAGGGGAATCAGCCCCAGCATTTT. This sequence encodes CASSQVGGQGNQPQHF.

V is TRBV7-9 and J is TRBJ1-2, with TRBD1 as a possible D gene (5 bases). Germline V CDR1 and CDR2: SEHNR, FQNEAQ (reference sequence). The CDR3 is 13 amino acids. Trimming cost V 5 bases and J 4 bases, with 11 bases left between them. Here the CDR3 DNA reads TGTGCCAGCAGCGTTATGGGGGGCTATGGCTACACCTTC. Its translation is CASSVMGGYGYTF. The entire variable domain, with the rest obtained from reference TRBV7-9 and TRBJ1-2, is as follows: DTGVSQNPRHKITKRGQNVTFRCDPISEHNRLYWYRQTLGQGPEFLTYFQNEAQLEKSRLLSDRFSAERPKGSFSTLEIQRTEQGDSAMYLCASSVMGGYGYTFGSGTRLTVV.

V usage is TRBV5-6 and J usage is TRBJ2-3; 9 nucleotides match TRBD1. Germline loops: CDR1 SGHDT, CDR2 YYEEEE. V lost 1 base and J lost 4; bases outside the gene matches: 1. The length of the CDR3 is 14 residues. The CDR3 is CASSLRQGADTQYF. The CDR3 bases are TGTGCCAGCAGCTTGCGACAGGGGGCAGATACGCAGTATTTT.

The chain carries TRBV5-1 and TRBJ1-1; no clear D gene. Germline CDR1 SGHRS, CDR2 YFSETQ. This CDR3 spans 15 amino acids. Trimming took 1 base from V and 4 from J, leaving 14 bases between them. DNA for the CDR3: TGCGCCAGCAGCTTGCCTGTCACCGGGATCACTGAAGCTTTCTTT. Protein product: CASSLPVTGITEAFF.

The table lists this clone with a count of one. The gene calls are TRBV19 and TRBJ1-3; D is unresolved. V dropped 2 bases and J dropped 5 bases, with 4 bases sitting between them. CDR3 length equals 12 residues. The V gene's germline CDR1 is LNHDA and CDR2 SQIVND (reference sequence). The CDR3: CASSIRRNTIYF. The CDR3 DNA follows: TGTGCCAGTAGTATAAGGAGAAACACCATATATTTT.

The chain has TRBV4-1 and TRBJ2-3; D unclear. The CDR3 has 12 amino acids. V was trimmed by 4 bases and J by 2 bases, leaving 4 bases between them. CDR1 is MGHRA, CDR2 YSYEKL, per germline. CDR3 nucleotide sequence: TGCGCCAGCAGCCTTTACACAGATACGCAGTATTTT. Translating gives CASSLYTDTQYF.

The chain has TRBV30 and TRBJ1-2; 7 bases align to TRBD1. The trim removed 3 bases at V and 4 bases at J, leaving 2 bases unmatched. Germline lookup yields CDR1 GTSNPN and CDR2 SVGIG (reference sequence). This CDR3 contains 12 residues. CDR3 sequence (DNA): TGTGCCTGGAGAGGGACAGCCTATGGCTACACCTTC. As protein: CAWRGTAYGYTF.

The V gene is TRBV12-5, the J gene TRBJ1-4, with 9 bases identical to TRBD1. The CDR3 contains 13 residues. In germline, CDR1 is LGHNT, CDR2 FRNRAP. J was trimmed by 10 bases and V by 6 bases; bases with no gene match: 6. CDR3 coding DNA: TGTGCTAGTGGGGGACAGGGTAACCGAAAACTGTTTTTT. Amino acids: CASGGQGNRKLFF.

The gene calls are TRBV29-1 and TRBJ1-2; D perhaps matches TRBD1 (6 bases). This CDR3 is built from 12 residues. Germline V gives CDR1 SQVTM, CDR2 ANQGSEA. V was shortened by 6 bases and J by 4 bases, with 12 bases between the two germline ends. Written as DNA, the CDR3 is TGCAGCGTATCGGGGGCAGGCTATGGCTACACCTTC. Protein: CSVSGAGYGYTF.

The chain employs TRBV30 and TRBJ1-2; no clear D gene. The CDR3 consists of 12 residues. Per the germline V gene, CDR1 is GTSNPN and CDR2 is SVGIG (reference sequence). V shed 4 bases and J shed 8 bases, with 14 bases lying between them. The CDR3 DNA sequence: TGTGCCTGGAAAAGGAATAATGGCGGCTACACCTTC. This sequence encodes CAWKRNNGGYTF.

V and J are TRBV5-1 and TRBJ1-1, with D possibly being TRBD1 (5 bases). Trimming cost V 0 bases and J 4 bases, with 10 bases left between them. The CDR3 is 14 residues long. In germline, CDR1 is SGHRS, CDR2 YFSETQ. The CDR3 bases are TGCGCCAGCAGCTTGGTTGGGGGTACCACTGAAGCTTTCTTT. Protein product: CASSLVGGTTEAFF.

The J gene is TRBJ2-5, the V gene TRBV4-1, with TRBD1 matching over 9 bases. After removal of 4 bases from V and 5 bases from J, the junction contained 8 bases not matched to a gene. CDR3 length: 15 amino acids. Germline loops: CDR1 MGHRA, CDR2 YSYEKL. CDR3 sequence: CASSLRDRAPETQYF. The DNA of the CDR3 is TGCGCCAGCAGCCTACGGGACAGGGCACCGGAGACCCAGTACTTC.

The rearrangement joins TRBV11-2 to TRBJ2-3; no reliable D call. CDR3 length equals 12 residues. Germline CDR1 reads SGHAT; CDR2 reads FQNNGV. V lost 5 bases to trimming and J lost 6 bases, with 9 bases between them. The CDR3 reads CASSHDWDTQYF. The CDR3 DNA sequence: TGTGCCAGCAGCCATGATTGGGATACGCAGTATTTT.

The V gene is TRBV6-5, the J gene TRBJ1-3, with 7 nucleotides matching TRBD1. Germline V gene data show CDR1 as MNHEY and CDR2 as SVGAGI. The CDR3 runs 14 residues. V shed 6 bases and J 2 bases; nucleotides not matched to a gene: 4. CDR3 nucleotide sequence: TGTGCCAGCAGAGCAGGGGGTACTGGAAACACCATATATTTT. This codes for CASRAGGTGNTIYF.

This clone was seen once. The CDR3 spells CASSADGASGTYEQYF. The CDR3 DNA reads as TGTGCCAGCAGCGCGGATGGGGCTAGCGGGACTTACGAGCAGTACTTC. V usage is TRBV9 and J usage is TRBJ2-7; 9 bases are shared with TRBD2. The ends lost 3 bases at V and 4 bases at J; junction bases unmatched: 11. CDR1 SGDLS and CDR2 YYNGEE come from the germline V gene. This CDR3 is 16 amino acids long. The full variable domain, rest sourced from reference TRBV9 and TRBJ2-7, is DSGVTQTPKHLITATGQRVTLRCSPRSGDLSVYWYQQSLDQGLQFLIQYYNGEERAKGNILERFSAQQFPDLHSELNLSSLELGDSALYFCASSADGASGTYEQYFGPGTRLTVT.

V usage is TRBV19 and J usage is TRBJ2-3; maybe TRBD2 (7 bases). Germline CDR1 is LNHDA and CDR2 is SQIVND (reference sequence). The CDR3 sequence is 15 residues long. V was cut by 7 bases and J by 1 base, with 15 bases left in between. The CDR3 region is CASTRGLAGTDTQYF. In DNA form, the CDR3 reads TGTGCCAGTACCCGGGGGCTAGCGGGCACAGATACGCAGTATTTT.

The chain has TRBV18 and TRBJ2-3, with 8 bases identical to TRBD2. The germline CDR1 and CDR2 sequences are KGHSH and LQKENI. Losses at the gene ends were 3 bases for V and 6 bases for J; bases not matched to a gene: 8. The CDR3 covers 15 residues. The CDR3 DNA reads TGTGCCAGCTCACCTGTAGCGGGGTGGTCGGATACGCAGTATTTT. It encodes CASSPVAGWSDTQYF.

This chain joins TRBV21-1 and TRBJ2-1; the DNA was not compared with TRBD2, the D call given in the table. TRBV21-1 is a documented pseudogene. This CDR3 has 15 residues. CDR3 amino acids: CASSKDGGSYNEQFF. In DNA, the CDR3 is TGTGCCAGCAGCAAAGACGGGGGGTCCTACAATGAGCAGTTCTTC.

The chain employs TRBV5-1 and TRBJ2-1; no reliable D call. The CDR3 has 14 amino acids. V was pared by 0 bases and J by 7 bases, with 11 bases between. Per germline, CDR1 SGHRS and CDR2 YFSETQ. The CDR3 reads CASSLDGSRNEQFF. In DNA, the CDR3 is TGCGCCAGCAGCTTGGATGGGTCTAGGAATGAGCAGTTCTTC. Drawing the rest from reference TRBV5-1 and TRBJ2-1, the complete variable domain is KAGVTQTPRYLIKTRGQQVTLSCSPISGHRSVSWYQQTPGQGLQFLFEYFSETQRNKGNFPGRFSGRQFSNSRSEMNVSTLELGDSALYLCASSLDGSRNEQFFGPGTRLTVL.

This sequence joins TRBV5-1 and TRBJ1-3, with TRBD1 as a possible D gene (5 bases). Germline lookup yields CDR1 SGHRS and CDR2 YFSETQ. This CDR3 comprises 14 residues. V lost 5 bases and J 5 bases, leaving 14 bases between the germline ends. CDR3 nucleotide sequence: TGCGCCAGCAGTCTCGGGGCTTCCAGAAACACCATATATTTT. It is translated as CASSLGASRNTIYF.

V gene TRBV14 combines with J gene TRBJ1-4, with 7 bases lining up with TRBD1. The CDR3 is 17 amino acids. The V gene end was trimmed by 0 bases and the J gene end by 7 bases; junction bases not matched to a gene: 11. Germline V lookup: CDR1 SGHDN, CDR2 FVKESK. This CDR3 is CASSQEVRGQRGEKLFF. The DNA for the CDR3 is TGTGCCAGCAGCCAAGAGGTTCGGGGACAGCGCGGTGAAAAACTGTTTTTT.

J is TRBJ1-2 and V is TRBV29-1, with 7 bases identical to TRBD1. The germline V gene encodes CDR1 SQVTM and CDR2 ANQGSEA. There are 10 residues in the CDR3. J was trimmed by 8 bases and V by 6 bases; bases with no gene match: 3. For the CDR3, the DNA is TGCAGCGTCGACAGGGCCGGCTACACCTTC. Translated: CSVDRAGYTF.

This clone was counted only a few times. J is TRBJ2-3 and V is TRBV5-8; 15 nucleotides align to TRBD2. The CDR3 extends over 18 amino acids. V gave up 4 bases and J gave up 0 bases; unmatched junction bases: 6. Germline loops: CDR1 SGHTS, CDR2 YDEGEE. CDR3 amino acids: CASSVGLAGGTSTDTQYF. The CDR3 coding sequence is TGTGCCAGCAGCGTGGGACTAGCGGGGGGAACTAGCACAGATACGCAGTATTTT.

Here the CDR3 DNA reads TGTGCCAGCAGTGAAAGGGTGCGGGGGTCGCCACCCCTCCACTTT. The encoded protein is CASSERVRGSPPLHF. The J gene is TRBJ1-6, the V gene TRBV6-1; TRBD1 is a possible D gene (5 bases). The CDR3 spans 15 residues. The germline CDR1 and CDR2 sequences are MNHNS and SASEGT. The germline V and J ends were trimmed by 2 bases and 11 bases, with 16 bases remaining between them.

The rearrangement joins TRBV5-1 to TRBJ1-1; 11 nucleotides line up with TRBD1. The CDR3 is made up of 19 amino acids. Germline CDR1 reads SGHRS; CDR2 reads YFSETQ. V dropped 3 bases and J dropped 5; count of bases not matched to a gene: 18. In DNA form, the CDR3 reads TGCGCCAGCAGCTCCTTCAATAAAAGGGACAGGGGGAGAGGTACTGAAGCTTTCTTT. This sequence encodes CASSSFNKRDRGRGTEAFF. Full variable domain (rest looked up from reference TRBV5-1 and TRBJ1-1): KAGVTQTPRYLIKTRGQQVTLSCSPISGHRSVSWYQQTPGQGLQFLFEYFSETQRNKGNFPGRFSGRQFSNSRSEMNVSTLELGDSALYLCASSSFNKRDRGRGTEAFFGQGTRLTVV.

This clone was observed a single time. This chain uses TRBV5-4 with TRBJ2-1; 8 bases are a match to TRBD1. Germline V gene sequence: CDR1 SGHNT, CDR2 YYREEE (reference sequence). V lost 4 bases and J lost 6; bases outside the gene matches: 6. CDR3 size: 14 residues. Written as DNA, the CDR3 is TGTGCCAGCAGCCCATGGACAGGGTCCAATGAGCAGTTCTTC. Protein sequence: CASSPWTGSNEQFF.